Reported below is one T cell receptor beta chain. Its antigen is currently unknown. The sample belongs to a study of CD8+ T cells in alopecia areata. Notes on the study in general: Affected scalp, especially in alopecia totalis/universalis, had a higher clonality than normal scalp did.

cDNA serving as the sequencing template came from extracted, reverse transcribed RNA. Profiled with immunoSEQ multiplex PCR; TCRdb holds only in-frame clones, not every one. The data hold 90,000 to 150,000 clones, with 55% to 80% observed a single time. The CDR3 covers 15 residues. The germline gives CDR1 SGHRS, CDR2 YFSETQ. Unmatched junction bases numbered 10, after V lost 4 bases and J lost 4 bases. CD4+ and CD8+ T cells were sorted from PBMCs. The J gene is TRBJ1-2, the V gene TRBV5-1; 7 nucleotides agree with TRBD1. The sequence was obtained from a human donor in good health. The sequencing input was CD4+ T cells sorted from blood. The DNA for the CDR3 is TGCGCCAGCAGCCTGGGGACAGTCGATAGCTATGGCTACACCTTC. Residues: CASSLGTVDSYGYTF.